This passage covers 27 T cell receptor beta chains from one sample sequenced in a study of technical replicates of blood from several donors. The table came from immunoSEQ multiplex PCR; TCRdb's copy has only in-frame clones and leaves some out. The repertoire holds some 48,000 clones, with roughly 90% as singletons. Sequencing was done on a sample of PBMCs. The receptors here all came from a human donor in good health. Some clones in this sample may be carry-over from other donors' samples.

This clone was recorded only once. This chain connects TRBV5-1 to TRBJ2-1; 8 bases are shared with TRBD1. This CDR3 is built from 15 residues. Unmatched junction bases numbered 3, after V lost 4 bases and J lost 0 bases. Germline values: CDR1 SGHRS, CDR2 YFSETQ. The CDR3 DNA reads as TGCGCCAGCAGCCCGGGACAGGCCTCCTACAATGAGCAGTTCTTC. It codes for CASSPGQASYNEQFF.

The chain combines TRBV30 with TRBJ2-7, with 10 bases fitting TRBD2. Germline values: CDR1 GTSNPN, CDR2 SVGIG (reference sequence). The CDR3 spans 15 residues. V lost 3 bases, J lost 3 bases, and 8 bases stayed unmatched. The CDR3 DNA reads as TGTGCCTGGAGGAGACTAGCGGGTCCCGTCTACGAGCAGTACTTC. This encodes CAWRRLAGPVYEQYF.

This chain joins TRBV19 and TRBJ2-1; 8 bases agree with TRBD1. V shed 4 bases, J shed 0 bases, and the junction held 8 bases outside the gene matches. Germline V lookup: CDR1 LNHDA, CDR2 SQIVND (reference sequence). The CDR3 sequence is 17 residues long. CDR3 protein: CASSTDRGQSSYNEQFF. CDR3 coding DNA: TGTGCCAGTAGTACCGACAGGGGTCAGAGCTCCTACAATGAGCAGTTCTTC. The variable domain in full, with the rest retrieved from reference TRBV19 and TRBJ2-1, is DGGITQSPKYLFRKEGQNVTLSCEQNLNHDAMYWYRQDPGQGLRLIYYSQIVNDFQKGDIAEGYSVSREKKESFPLTVTSAQKNPTAFYLCASSTDRGQSSYNEQFFGPGTRLTVL.

The chain recombines TRBV7-2 with TRBJ2-2; TRBD2 is a possible D gene (5 bases). This CDR3 contains 15 residues. Germline-derived CDR1 and CDR2 are SGHTA and FQGNSA. V was shortened by 4 bases and J by 4 bases, with 13 bases between the two germline ends. CDR3 DNA: TGTGCCAGCAGCTCCGACTATTTATCCACCGGGGAGCTGTTTTTT. It specifies CASSSDYLSTGELFF.

This rearrangement joins TRBV2 to TRBJ2-3; 7 bases agree with TRBD1. Trimming cost V 5 bases and J 2 bases; bases outside gene matches: 10. Germline V gene lookup returns CDR1 SNHLY and CDR2 FYNNEI. The CDR3 runs 16 residues. The CDR3 spells CASSLALTGNTDTQYF. The CDR3, as DNA: TGTGCCAGCAGTTTGGCCCTGACAGGGAACACAGATACGCAGTATTTT.

The rearrangement uses TRBV2 and TRBJ2-7, with 8 nucleotides matching TRBD1. V lost 8 bases, J lost 0 bases, and 6 bases stayed unmatched. This CDR3 spans 14 amino acids. Germline lookup yields CDR1 SNHLY and CDR2 FYNNEI. Written as DNA, the CDR3 is TGTGCCAGCTCTAAGGACAGGGTCTCCTACGAGCAGTACTTC. Translation gives CASSKDRVSYEQYF.

This clone appeared once. The rearrangement links TRBV5-5 to TRBJ2-5, with D tentatively TRBD1 (7 bases). Trimming pared 0 bases from V and 1 base from J, leaving 13 bases between. The CDR3 sequence is 16 residues long. Per germline, CDR1 SGHKS and CDR2 YYEKEE (reference sequence). The CDR3: CASSLGAGGIQETQYF. The CDR3, as DNA: TGTGCCAGCAGCTTGGGGGCAGGGGGGATCCAAGAGACCCAGTACTTC.

The chain carries TRBV5-1 and TRBJ2-3, with D possibly matching TRBD1 (6 bases). The CDR3 runs 15 residues. CDR1 and CDR2 from the germline V gene are SGHRS and YFSETQ. V was trimmed by 2 bases and J by 2 bases, leaving 12 bases between them. The CDR3 sequence is CASSFLRTATDTQYF. The CDR3 nucleotides read TGCGCCAGCAGCTTCCTAAGGACAGCCACAGATACGCAGTATTTT.

This clone came up once. The chain carries TRBV4-2 and TRBJ2-3; 8 nucleotides match TRBD2. The germline CDR1 and CDR2 sequences are LGHNA and YNFKEQ. This CDR3 comprises 16 residues. Trimming took 5 bases from V and 3 from J; bases not matched to a gene: 10. The CDR3, as DNA: TGTGCCAGCAGCTCCCCCGGGACTAGTTCAACAGATACGCAGTATTTT. Amino acid sequence: CASSSPGTSSTDTQYF.

This chain uses TRBV7-9 with TRBJ2-2, with D possibly TRBD2 on 6 matching bases. Germline V lookup: CDR1 SEHNR, CDR2 FQNEAQ (reference sequence). Trimming shortened V by 5 bases and J by 7 bases, and 8 bases separated the two germline ends. The CDR3 loop spans 12 amino acids. The CDR3 protein is CASSREVGELFF. CDR3 coding DNA: TGTGCCAGCAGCAGGGAGGTCGGGGAGCTGTTTTTT.

CDR3 residues: CAWSRGTNTEAFF. Here the CDR3 DNA reads TGTGCCTGGAGTAGAGGAACGAACACTGAAGCTTTCTTT. The V and J genes are TRBV30 and TRBJ1-1; unclear D gene. CDR3 size: 13 residues. The germline V gene has CDR1 GTSNPN and CDR2 SVGIG (reference sequence). Trimming removed 2 bases from V and 1 base from J, with 8 bases in between.

The genes are TRBV2 and TRBJ1-5; D is possibly TRBD1 (6 bases). Germline V gene data show CDR1 as SNHLY and CDR2 as FYNNEI. CDR3 length: 14 residues. Trimming took off 5 bases at V and 0 bases at J, with 8 bases between the two ends. The CDR3 reads CASSRTASNQPQHF. CDR3 sequence (DNA): TGTGCCAGCAGTCGGACAGCTAGCAATCAGCCCCAGCATTTT.

The V gene is TRBV29-1, the J gene TRBJ2-1, with 8 nucleotides matching TRBD2. The junction had 9 bases not matched to a gene; V was cut back by 3 bases and J by 8 bases. Germline V gene lookup returns CDR1 SQVTM and CDR2 ANQGSEA. The length of the CDR3 is 14 residues. CDR3 in amino acids: CSVEVGLGGDEQFF. The CDR3 DNA sequence: TGCAGCGTTGAGGTGGGACTAGGGGGGGATGAGCAGTTCTTC.

The genes are TRBV25-1 and TRBJ2-5; 15 nucleotides line up with TRBD2. Germline V gene data show CDR1 as MGHDK and CDR2 as SYGVNS. V shed 3 bases and J 5 bases; nucleotides not matched to a gene: 4. The CDR3 runs to 16 residues. CDR3 region: CASSDQGLAGGETQYF. The CDR3 DNA reads TGTGCCAGCAGTGACCAAGGACTAGCGGGGGGGGAGACCCAGTACTTC. Using reference TRBV25-1 and TRBJ2-5 for the parts outside the CDR3, the full variable domain is EADIYQTPRYLVIGTGKKITLECSQTMGHDKMYWYQQDPGMELHLIHYSYGVNSTEKGDLSSESTVSRIRTEHFPLTLESARPSHTSQYLCASSDQGLAGGETQYFGPGTRLLVL.

DNA of the CDR3: TGTGCCACCCGGGTGCTAGCGGGAGAAGAGACCCAGTACTTC. Translating gives CATRVLAGEETQYF. This chain uses TRBV27 with TRBJ2-5; 10 bases are shared with TRBD2. Germline CDR1 reads MNHEY; CDR2 reads SMNVEV (reference sequence). The V gene end was trimmed by 10 bases and the J gene end by 3 bases; junction bases not matched to a gene: 8. This CDR3 region has 14 residues.

The chain combines TRBV7-2 with TRBJ2-7, with D possibly being TRBD2 (5 bases). Trimming removed 1 base from V and 5 bases from J, with 15 bases in between. From germline, CDR1 is SGHTA and CDR2 FQGNSA. This CDR3 is 15 amino acids long. The CDR3 DNA is TGTGCCAGCAGCTTAGTAACGGGAATTTTAAACGAGCAGTACTTC. Encoded protein: CASSLVTGILNEQYF. Complete variable domain (other parts from reference TRBV7-2 and TRBJ2-7): GAGVSQSPSNKVTEKGKDVELRCDPISGHTALYWYRQSLGQGLEFLIYFQGNSAPDKSGLPSDRFSAERTGGSVSTLTIQRTQQEDSAVYLCASSLVTGILNEQYFGPGTRLTVT.

This clone occurred once. V is TRBV7-9 and J is TRBJ1-2; TRBD1 matches at 10 bases. The CDR3 is made up of 14 amino acids. J lost 6 bases, V lost 4 bases, and 5 bases had no gene match. Germline V gene sequence: CDR1 SEHNR, CDR2 FQNEAQ (reference sequence). The CDR3 loop reads CASSSGQGLHGYTF. CDR3 bases: TGTGCCAGCAGCTCGGGACAGGGGTTACATGGCTACACCTTC. Complete variable domain (other parts from reference TRBV7-9 and TRBJ1-2): DTGVSQNPRHKITKRGQNVTFRCDPISEHNRLYWYRQTLGQGPEFLTYFQNEAQLEKSRLLSDRFSAERPKGSFSTLEIQRTEQGDSAMYLCASSSGQGLHGYTFGSGTRLTVV.

The gene calls are TRBV5-1 and TRBJ1-5; the match to TRBD1 covers 10 bases. J lost 7 bases, V lost 2 bases, and 6 bases had no gene match. This CDR3 is built from 15 residues. Per the germline V gene, CDR1 is SGHRS and CDR2 is YFSETQ. CDR3 amino acids: CASSFSGTGAQPQHF. DNA of the CDR3: TGCGCCAGCAGCTTCTCCGGGACAGGGGCCCAGCCCCAGCATTTT.

This chain uses TRBV6-7 with TRBJ1-1; 8 bases agree with TRBD1. TRBV6-7 is identified as an open reading frame with a role that is uncertain. The V gene end was trimmed by 6 bases and the J gene end by 0 bases; junction bases not matched to a gene: 18. There are 19 residues in the CDR3. CDR3: CASSSAPGTGVKMNTEAFF. In nucleotides, the CDR3 is TGTGCCAGCAGCTCTGCCCCCGGGACAGGAGTCAAAATGAACACTGAAGCTTTCTTT.

In its sample, this clone was seen once. The chain has TRBV4-1 and TRBJ2-7, with 9 positions matching TRBD2. The CDR3 is 15 amino acids. The junction had 6 bases not matched to a gene; V was cut back by 3 bases and J by 3 bases. Per germline, CDR1 MGHRA and CDR2 YSYEKL. CDR3 protein: CASSQRLAAVYEQYF. CDR3 sequence (DNA): TGCGCCAGCAGCCAGCGACTAGCGGCAGTCTACGAGCAGTACTTC.

V usage is TRBV4-3 and J usage is TRBJ1-2; 8 bases agree with TRBD1. V trimming: 1 base; J trimming: 13 bases; junction bases outside the gene matches: 8. The CDR3 has 13 residues. Germline assignment: CDR1 LGHNA and CDR2 YSLEER. The CDR3 DNA is TGCGCCAGCAGCCAAGGCCTGGACAGGGCCGGCACCTTC. It specifies CASSQGLDRAGTF.

The V gene is TRBV15, the J gene TRBJ1-4; D is unresolved. The germline V and J ends were trimmed by 3 bases and 7 bases, with 15 bases remaining between them. This CDR3 contains 15 residues. Per germline, CDR1 LNHNV and CDR2 YYDKDF (reference sequence). In nucleotides, the CDR3 is TGTGCCACCAGCAGGGACGGTTCGCGGGGTGAAAAACTGTTTTTT. This translates into CATSRDGSRGEKLFF.

The gene calls are TRBV5-1 and TRBJ2-7; 10 positions match TRBD2. Trimming took 7 bases from V and 4 from J; bases not matched to a gene: 26. The CDR3 length is 20 residues. Germline V gives CDR1 SGHRS, CDR2 YFSETQ. The CDR3 bases are TGCGCCAGCTCACCGACATCTTGGTTTCAGACTAGCGGGCGACTGTACGAGCAGTACTTC. It translates to CASSPTSWFQTSGRLYEQYF.

The chain couples TRBV6-5 to TRBJ1-1; D is perhaps TRBD1 (5 bases). V was pared by 7 bases and J by 11 bases, with 20 bases between. The CDR3 length is 13 residues. Germline V lookup: CDR1 MNHEY, CDR2 SVGAGI. The CDR3 protein is CASTNPGGMGAFF. CDR3 DNA: TGTGCCAGCACCAACCCCGGGGGAATGGGGGCTTTCTTT.

This chain uses TRBV7-2 with TRBJ2-2, with D maybe TRBD2 (5 bases). The V end lost 3 bases, the J end lost 5 bases, and 7 bases lay between the germline ends. From germline, CDR1 is SGHTA and CDR2 FQGNSA. The CDR3 is made up of 13 amino acids. The CDR3 spells CASSFSGTGELFF. The CDR3 bases are TGTGCCAGCAGCTTCAGCGGTACCGGGGAGCTGTTTTTT.

This chain joins TRBV14 and TRBJ1-2; no firm D call. V shed 3 bases and J shed 4 bases, with 9 bases lying between them. The V gene's germline CDR1 is SGHDN and CDR2 FVKESK. The CDR3 contains 13 residues. The CDR3 nucleotides read TGTGCCAGCAGCCATACTGTAACCTATGGCTACACCTTC. It encodes CASSHTVTYGYTF.

V is TRBV4-3 and J is TRBJ1-3; 7 bases fit TRBD1. The CDR3 is 15 residues long. The V gene end was trimmed by 2 bases and the J gene end by 0 bases; junction bases not matched to a gene: 1. Germline CDR1 and CDR2: LGHNA and YSLEER. The CDR3 here is CASSQTGVSGNTIYF. In DNA, the CDR3 is TGCGCCAGCAGCCAAACAGGGGTCTCTGGAAACACCATATATTTT.